The 27 T cell receptor beta chains below all came from one sample that was sequenced in a study of blood T cell repertoires in COVID-19. Some clones are missing from TCRdb's copy, which holds only in-frame ones; the method was immunoSEQ multiplex PCR. The table records about 140,000 clones, about 86% of them present only once. Source material: peripheral blood. These receptor sequences come from a human donor in a cohort sampled during active COVID-19.

V usage is TRBV10-3 and J usage is TRBJ1-2; D gene unclear. Germline assignment: CDR1 ENHRY and CDR2 SYGVKD. V dropped 3 bases and J dropped 4 bases, with 12 bases sitting between them. This CDR3 has 14 residues. The CDR3 bases are TGTGCCATCAGTGATAAGCAGGTTACCTATGGCTACACCTTC. Protein: CAISDKQVTYGYTF.

V is TRBV6-7 and J is TRBJ1-6, with D perhaps TRBD1 (6 bases). TRBV6-7 is annotated as an ORF whose role is uncertain. The CDR3 has 15 residues. With 2 bases removed from V and 8 bases from J, the gap between germline ends came to 13 bases. This CDR3 reads CASSYTGQFYSPLHF. CDR3 sequence (DNA): TGTGCCAGCAGTTACACCGGACAGTTCTATTCACCCCTCCACTTT.

This rearrangement joins TRBV7-2 to TRBJ2-3, with 11 positions matching TRBD2. This CDR3 is 17 amino acids long. Germline assignment: CDR1 SGHTA and CDR2 FQGNSA. V trimming: 0 bases; J trimming: 6 bases; junction bases outside the gene matches: 8. The CDR3 protein is CASSLARLAGPQDTQYF. CDR3 nucleotide sequence: TGTGCCAGCAGCTTAGCGCGACTAGCGGGGCCCCAGGATACGCAGTATTTT.

This chain uses TRBV7-9 with TRBJ2-2, with 10 bases matching TRBD1. The CDR3 has 15 residues. In germline, CDR1 is SEHNR, CDR2 FQNEAQ (reference sequence). The V and J ends lost 5 bases and 5 bases, in that order; junction bases with no gene match: 5. The CDR3 spells CASSRGQGETGELFF. CDR3 DNA sequence: TGTGCCAGCAGCCGTGGACAGGGGGAAACCGGGGAGCTGTTTTTT.

The rearrangement joins TRBV28 to TRBJ1-5, with a tentative D call TRBD1 (5 bases). Between the trimmed V and J ends, which lost 5 bases and 7 bases, there was a span of 21 bases. CDR1 is MDHEN and CDR2 is SYDVKM in the germline V gene. The CDR3 has 16 amino acids. For the CDR3, the DNA is TGTGCCAGCAGTCCGCCCATGCCAAGACAGCGCCAGCCCCAGCATTTT. Its translation is CASSPPMPRQRQPQHF.

V usage is TRBV6-6 and J usage is TRBJ2-5, with D perhaps TRBD2 (5 bases). The germline V gene has CDR1 MNHNY and CDR2 SVGAGI (reference sequence). V was trimmed by 7 bases and J by 2 bases, leaving 17 bases between them. The CDR3 runs to 15 residues. This chain's CDR3 is CASIKRATIQETQYF. For the CDR3, the DNA is TGTGCCAGCATCAAGAGGGCTACCATTCAAGAGACCCAGTACTTC.

This chain joins TRBV5-6 and TRBJ2-6; 10 nucleotides match TRBD1. This CDR3 region has 16 residues. The germline CDR1 and CDR2 sequences are SGHDT and YYEEEE. V dropped 5 bases and J dropped 3; count of bases not matched to a gene: 5. The CDR3 nucleotides read TGTGCCAGCAGACGACAGGGGGCGCGTGGGGCCAACGTCCTGACTTTC. Translation gives CASRRQGARGANVLTF.

The chain employs TRBV6-5 and TRBJ2-1; D is perhaps TRBD1 (6 bases). The germline gives CDR1 MNHEY, CDR2 SVGAGI. V lost 4 bases and J lost 2, with 12 bases in between. CDR3 length equals 15 residues. In nucleotides, the CDR3 is TGTGCCAGCAGTTCCTTTCGGGACACCTACAATGAGCAGTTCTTC. Its protein product is CASSSFRDTYNEQFF.

The chain couples TRBV18 to TRBJ1-3; TRBD1 might be the D (5 bases). Trimming stripped 0 bases from V and 3 bases from J, with 12 bases between. The CDR3 runs 16 residues. CDR1 and CDR2 from the germline V gene are KGHSH and LQKENI. CDR3 nucleotide sequence: TGTGCCAGCTCACCACCCACCGCAGGGAATGGAAACACCATATATTTT. It encodes CASSPPTAGNGNTIYF. Complete variable domain (other parts from reference TRBV18 and TRBJ1-3): NAGVMQNPRHLVRRRGQEARLRCSPMKGHSHVYWYRQLPEEGLKFMVYLQKENIIDESGMPKERFSAEFPKEGPSILRIQQVVRGDSAAYFCASSPPTAGNGNTIYFGEGSWLTVV.

This clone was detected once. The J gene is TRBJ1-4, the V gene TRBV28, with 9 bases aligning to TRBD1. Trimming at V came to 3 bases and at J to 8 bases, leaving 19 bases not matched to a gene. CDR3 size: 19 residues. In germline, CDR1 is MDHEN, CDR2 SYDVKM. The CDR3 bases are TGTGCCAGCAGTTTCGGGACGGGGGGACAGGGTGATTTTCGAGAAAAACTGTTTTTT. Protein: CASSFGTGGQGDFREKLFF.

The J gene is TRBJ1-5, the V gene TRBV2; no definite D call. The CDR3 spans 13 residues. The germline V gene encodes CDR1 SNHLY and CDR2 FYNNEI. V was pared by 5 bases and J by 7 bases, with 12 bases between. Written as DNA, the CDR3 is TGTGCCAGCAGTATGCCCAACTACCAGCCCCAGCATTTT. Protein: CASSMPNYQPQHF.

This rearrangement joins TRBV2 to TRBJ2-1; no firm D call. The CDR3 runs to 17 residues. Trimming stripped 1 base from V and 5 bases from J, with 18 bases between. Germline CDR1 reads SNHLY; CDR2 reads FYNNEI. CDR3 sequence reads: CASSEESTRFSNNEQFF. CDR3 in DNA: TGTGCCAGCAGTGAAGAAAGTACGAGGTTTAGCAACAATGAGCAGTTCTTC.

The chain has TRBV5-1 and TRBJ2-2; 9 nucleotides align to TRBD1. The CDR3 is made up of 16 amino acids. CDR1 is SGHRS, CDR2 YFSETQ, per germline. Germline trimming cut 5 bases from V and 2 bases from J; bases unmatched to any gene: 7. CDR3 region: CASRKAGQGNTGELFF. Written as DNA, the CDR3 is TGCGCCAGCAGAAAAGCGGGACAGGGAAACACCGGGGAGCTGTTTTTT.

The V call is TRBV7-2, the J call TRBJ1-1, with D possibly TRBD1 on 6 matching bases. The CDR3 length is 15 residues. The germline gives CDR1 SGHTA, CDR2 FQGNSA. Trimming took off 2 bases at V and 5 bases at J, with 15 bases between the two ends. The CDR3 coding sequence is TGTGCCAGCAGCTTACCAGGCAGGGGTTATACTGAAGCTTTCTTT. The encoded protein is CASSLPGRGYTEAFF.

The rearrangement joins TRBV28 to TRBJ1-5; D call uncertain. CDR3 length: 13 amino acids. The germline CDR1 and CDR2 sequences are MDHEN and SYDVKM. V was trimmed by 3 bases and J by 2 bases, leaving 5 bases between them. The CDR3 sequence is CASSFTGNQPQHF. DNA for the CDR3: TGTGCCAGCAGTTTTACAGGCAATCAGCCCCAGCATTTT. Supplemented by reference TRBV28 and TRBJ1-5, the full variable domain reads DVKVTQSSRYLVKRTGEKVFLECVQDMDHENMFWYRQDPGLGLRLIYFSYDVKMKEKGDIPEGYSVSREKKERFSLILESASTNQTSMYLCASSFTGNQPQHFGDGTRLSIL.

V gene TRBV28 combines with J gene TRBJ2-3; 9 nucleotides align to TRBD2. Trimming took 5 bases from V and 7 from J; bases not matched to a gene: 10. From germline, CDR1 is MDHEN and CDR2 SYDVKM. This CDR3 contains 15 residues. Here the CDR3 reads CASSGRRGGPHTQYF. CDR3 in DNA: TGTGCCAGCAGTGGGAGGCGGGGGGGCCCTCATACGCAGTATTTT.

This chain joins TRBV9 and TRBJ1-6, with 9 bases that match TRBD1. The CDR3 runs to 14 residues. CDR1 and CDR2 from the germline V gene are SGDLS and YYNGEE. The V and J ends lost 4 bases and 8 bases, in that order; junction bases with no gene match: 4. CDR3 protein: CASSTGGKDSPLHF. CDR3 coding DNA: TGTGCCAGCAGCACAGGGGGCAAGGATTCACCCCTCCACTTT. The full variable domain, rest sourced from reference TRBV9 and TRBJ1-6, is DSGVTQTPKHLITATGQRVTLRCSPRSGDLSVYWYQQSLDQGLQFLIQYYNGEERAKGNILERFSAQQFPDLHSELNLSSLELGDSALYFCASSTGGKDSPLHFGNGTRLTVT.

The genes are TRBV28 and TRBJ1-1; TRBD1 aligns across 7 bases. The junction had 6 bases not matched to a gene; V was cut back by 4 bases and J by 4 bases. CDR3 length: 14 amino acids. From germline, CDR1 is MDHEN and CDR2 SYDVKM. The DNA of the CDR3 is TGTGCCAGCAGTTCCCAGGGGGAAGTCACTGAAGCTTTCTTT. This sequence encodes CASSSQGEVTEAFF.

J is TRBJ2-3 and V is TRBV2; D is possibly TRBD2 (6 bases). Germline lookup yields CDR1 SNHLY and CDR2 FYNNEI. Deletions cut 5 bases from V and 0 bases from J, with 12 bases between. This CDR3 is built from 15 residues. The CDR3 DNA is TGTGCCAGCAGTAGCGGGTCAACTAGCACAGATACGCAGTATTTT. Its translation is CASSSGSTSTDTQYF.

This chain uses TRBV10-2 with TRBJ2-7, with D perhaps matching TRBD2 (5 bases). Trimming removed 0 bases from V and 2 bases from J, with 5 bases in between. Germline CDR1 reads WSHSY; CDR2 reads SAAADI. The CDR3 sequence is 13 residues long. The CDR3 sequence: CASSESGTYEQYF. In DNA, the CDR3 is TGCGCCAGCAGTGAGTCCGGGACCTACGAGCAGTACTTC.

This clone was picked up a small number of times. The chain uses TRBV9 and TRBJ2-5; possibly TRBD1 for D (6 bases). This CDR3 has 14 amino acids. Germline CDR1 SGDLS, CDR2 YYNGEE. V was trimmed by 0 bases and J by 5 bases, leaving 11 bases between them. Here the CDR3 reads CASSVDQGQETQYF. The CDR3 bases are TGTGCCAGCAGCGTAGATCAGGGGCAGGAGACCCAGTACTTC.

The chain joins TRBV5-1 to TRBJ1-2, with 7 bases aligning to TRBD1. V shed 7 bases and J 8 bases; nucleotides not matched to a gene: 23. This CDR3 has 17 residues. CDR1 is SGHRS, CDR2 YFSETQ, per germline. The CDR3, as DNA: TGCGCCAGCGCCACCCAGGGGGGTGGTTTAGACGCTCGGGGCTACACCTTC. This sequence encodes CASATQGGGLDARGYTF.

This clone has just one count. This chain uses TRBV11-2 with TRBJ1-6, with unresolved D. From germline, CDR1 is SGHAT and CDR2 FQNNGV. CDR3 length: 14 amino acids. The ends were cut back, 4 bases at V and 5 bases at J, with 9 bases in the middle. The CDR3 DNA sequence: TGTGCCAGCAGCTATCTACGGGATAATTCACCCCTCCACTTT. This sequence encodes CASSYLRDNSPLHF.

The rearrangement uses TRBV7-2 and TRBJ1-2; D possibly corresponds to TRBD1 (6 bases). CDR3 size: 17 residues. Germline V gene lookup returns CDR1 SGHTA and CDR2 FQGNSA. The V and J ends lost 6 bases and 0 bases respectively, with 20 bases between them. CDR3 nucleotide sequence: TGTGCCAGCAGACCCCGGGGGGGCAAGCCTTCTAACTATGGCTACACCTTC. It specifies CASRPRGGKPSNYGYTF.

This rearrangement joins TRBV7-2 to TRBJ2-5; 12 nucleotides agree with TRBD2. The ends lost 3 bases at V and 1 base at J; junction bases unmatched: 12. The CDR3 sequence is 19 residues long. CDR1 is SGHTA, CDR2 FQGNSA, per germline. In DNA form, the CDR3 reads TGTGCCAGCAGCTTGCATCCTAGCGGGGGGGTTTTCCTCCAAGAGACCCAGTACTTC. It specifies CASSLHPSGGVFLQETQYF.

This CDR3 is CASSLVRGDTEAFF. In DNA, the CDR3 is TGCGCCAGCAGCTTGGTTCGGGGGGACACTGAAGCTTTCTTT. The rearrangement uses TRBV5-1 and TRBJ1-1; D is possibly TRBD1 (5 bases). The CDR3 totals 14 residues. V was shortened by 0 bases and J by 3 bases, with 9 bases between the two germline ends. CDR1 is SGHRS and CDR2 is YFSETQ in the germline V gene.

The chain uses TRBV6-5 and TRBJ2-3; possibly TRBD1 for D (5 bases). CDR1 and CDR2 from the germline V gene are MNHEY and SVGAGI. Trimming removed 6 bases from V and 0 bases from J, with 10 bases in between. CDR3 length: 14 amino acids. CDR3 residues: CASRRQMSTDTQYF. CDR3 coding DNA: TGTGCCAGCAGGAGACAGATGAGCACAGATACGCAGTATTTT.